This TCR beta chain emerged from a study of immune cell composition in non-small cell lung cancer. From germline, CDR1 is MNHNS and CDR2 SASEGT. Trimming at V came to 2 bases and at J to 2 bases, leaving 2 bases not matched to a gene. The CDR3 is made up of 14 amino acids. This clone was seen more than once but under ten times. Its specificity is unknown. Produced via immunoSEQ multiplex PCR; TCRdb's table is partial and in-frame only. The repertoire holds fewer than 6,500 clones, with around three quarters as singletons. Study-level results: About 80% of squamous and under 35% of adenocarcinoma cases had tumour-associated clones >0.5%. Adenocarcinomas with higher top tumour-associated clone frequency had more reactive TILs.

The V call is TRBV6-1, the J call TRBJ2-7; 8 bases match TRBD1. The origin of this receptor is a human donor with non-small cell lung cancer. Sequences were obtained from lung tumor tissue. This chain's CDR3 is CASSERTGPYEQYF. In nucleotides, the CDR3 is TGTGCCAGCAGTGAACGGACAGGGCCCTACGAGCAGTACTTC.